This is a list of T cell receptor beta chains from one sample in a study of vaccination effects on CD4 cells after COVID-19. The method was immunoSEQ multiplex PCR; TCRdb's version includes in-frame clones alone and lacks a portion of them. Here the sample spans 40,000 to 50,000 clones, around 72% being singletons. These TCRs are of unknown antigen specificity. Sequenced here: CD4+ T cells from PBMCs cultured with a peptide pool, sampled before COVID-19 vaccination. The receptors shown here come from a human donor who had a prior SARS-CoV-2 infection. Each CDR3 is given with its conserved first and last residue. The D gene is left open where the match is weak. Clone size, where shown, is once, few, many, or a class for clones that have expanded.

V	size	D	J	CDR3	DNA
TRBV4-2	NA	TRBD2	TRBJ2-7	CASSQDPGGYSYEQYF	TGTGCCAGCAGCCAAGATCCGGGAGGGTACTCCTACGAGCAGTACTTC
TRBV18	NA	NA	TRBJ1-6	CASSPIRDNSPLHF	TGTGCCAGCTCACCGATCCGAGATAATTCACCCCTCCACTTT
TRBV5-4	NA	NA	TRBJ1-2	CASSLPGDSNYGYTF	TGTGCCAGCAGCTTGCCTGGGGATTCCAACTATGGCTACACCTTC
TRBV4-3	NA	TRBD2	TRBJ2-3	CASSQDPALAGGRGTDTQYF	TGCGCCAGCAGCCAAGATCCGGCACTAGCGGGAGGGAGGGGCACAGATACGCAGTATTTT
TRBV10-2	NA	TRBD1	TRBJ2-1	CASTPIGQGGDEQFF	TGCGCCAGCACCCCAATTGGACAGGGTGGCGATGAGCAGTTCTTC
TRBV7-9	NA	NA	TRBJ1-2	CASSFIGGGYGYTF	TGTGCCAGCAGCTTTATCGGGGGGGGGTATGGCTACACCTTC
TRBV21-1	NA	NA	TRBJ2-1	CASSKEGPPESGRAPHNEQFF	TGTGCCAGCAGCAAAGAGGGTCCCCCCGAAAGCGGGAGGGCCCCCCACAATGAGCAGTTCTTC
TRBV19	few	NA	TRBJ2-1	CASSINLSGRYNEQFF	TGTGCCAGTAGTATCAATCTTAGCGGCCGATACAATGAGCAGTTCTTC
TRBV7-3	NA	NA	TRBJ2-3	CASSLGGGGTDTQYF	TGTGCCAGCAGCTTAGGGGGAGGAGGCACAGATACGCAGTATTTT
TRBV5-4	NA	TRBD1	TRBJ1-3	CASSHPSLQGVGGNTIYF	TGTGCCAGCAGCCATCCCAGTCTACAGGGGGTCGGTGGAAACACCATATATTTT
TRBV19	NA	NA	TRBJ2-2	CASSISPSVSGELFF	TGTGCCAGTAGTATCAGTCCTAGCGTCTCCGGGGAGCTGTTTTTT
TRBV4-1	NA	NA	TRBJ1-2	CASSQDVRGEHGYTF	TGCGCCAGCAGCCAAGACGTCAGGGGTGAACATGGCTACACCTTC
TRBV11-3	NA	TRBD1	TRBJ2-7	CASSPGDRGPPYEQYF	TGTGCCAGCAGCCCCGGGGACAGGGGGCCACCCTACGAGCAGTACTTC
TRBV7-3	NA	TRBD1	TRBJ2-5	CASSLFRGRSETQYF	TGTGCCAGCAGCTTGTTTAGGGGGCGGTCAGAGACCCAGTACTTC
TRBV27	few	TRBD1	TRBJ1-2	CASSFGTGETGYTF	TGTGCCAGCAGTTTCGGGACAGGAGAGACTGGCTACACCTTC
TRBV11-3	NA	NA	TRBJ2-7	CASSLGGPDEQYF	TGTGCCAGCAGCTTAGGGGGTCCCGACGAGCAGTACTTC
TRBV7-8	NA	NA	TRBJ1-2	CASSLELRTANGYTF	TGTGCCAGCAGCTTAGAATTACGGACAGCCAATGGCTACACCTTC
TRBV3-1/TRBV3-2	NA	NA	TRBJ1-2	CASSQDLFGRTEGGYTF	TGTGCCAGCAGCCAAGATCTGTTTGGGCGTACAGAGGGTGGCTACACCTTC
TRBV2	NA	NA	TRBJ1-2	CASSDEGYGYTF	TGTGCCAGCAGCGACGAGGGGTATGGCTACACCTTC
TRBV7-2	NA	NA	TRBJ2-1	CASSPTSVAEQFF	TGTGCCAGCAGCCCGACTAGTGTTGCTGAGCAGTTCTTC
TRBV10-1	NA	NA	TRBJ1-2	CARDGIRQKINYGYTF	TGCGCCAGGGACGGTATTAGACAGAAGATTAACTATGGCTACACCTTC
TRBV4-1	NA	NA	TRBJ2-7	CASSQGGGGGYEQYF	TGCGCCAGCAGCCAAGGTGGAGGGGGAGGATACGAGCAGTACTTC
TRBV5-1	NA	NA	TRBJ1-1	CASSPRGQNTEAFF	TGCGCCAGCAGTCCGCGGGGCCAAAACACTGAAGCTTTCTTT
TRBV9	once	TRBD1	TRBJ2-2	CASSGQGDPGELFF	TGTGCCAGCAGCGGACAGGGGGATCCCGGGGAGCTGTTTTTT
TRBV6-5	NA	NA	TRBJ2-5	CASSTKRGWETQYF	TGTGCCAGCAGTACGAAACGGGGGTGGGAGACCCAGTACTTC
TRBV5-8	NA	NA	TRBJ1-3	CASSLGTYSSGNTIYF	TGTGCCAGCAGCTTGGGGACTTACTCCTCTGGAAACACCATATATTTT
TRBV6-2/TRBV6-3	NA	TRBD2	TRBJ2-5	CASSYSALAGGTETQYF	TGTGCCAGCAGTTACTCGGCGTTAGCGGGGGGGACTGAGACCCAGTACTTC
TRBV30	NA	TRBD1	TRBJ2-2	CAWRGTGGTGELFF	TGTGCCTGGAGGGGAACAGGGGGCACCGGGGAGCTGTTTTTT
TRBV15	NA	TRBD2	TRBJ2-5	CATSRLAGGPETQYF	TGTGCCACCAGCAGACTAGCGGGAGGGCCAGAGACCCAGTACTTC
TRBV4-2	NA	NA	TRBJ2-4	CASSQSRLEGNIQYF	TGTGCCAGCAGCCAATCTAGGCTAGAAGGAAACATTCAGTACTTC
TRBV6-6	NA	NA	TRBJ1-1	CASSYSLGSPAFF	TGTGCCAGCAGTTACTCCCTCGGCTCTCCAGCTTTCTTT
TRBV7-9	NA	NA	TRBJ2-7	CASSAADMFSYEQYF	TGTGCCAGCAGCGCCGCAGATATGTTCTCCTACGAGCAGTACTTC
TRBV3-1/TRBV3-2	NA	TRBD1	TRBJ1-1	CASSQGAGGWSFF	TGTGCCAGCAGCCAAGGGGCAGGGGGATGGTCTTTCTTT
TRBV30	NA	TRBD2	TRBJ2-3	CAWTRTSGTDTQYF	TGTGCCTGGACGCGGACTAGCGGCACAGATACGCAGTATTTT
TRBV24-1	NA	NA	TRBJ1-1	CATSDGVKAFF	TGTGCCACCAGTGATGGTGTAAAAGCTTTCTTT
TRBV5-4	NA	NA	TRBJ1-3	CASSTYQGFSGNTIYF	TGTGCCAGCAGCACCTATCAGGGGTTTAGTGGAAACACCATATATTTT
TRBV3-1/TRBV3-2	NA	NA	TRBJ1-2	CASSQGLRQDWYGYTF	TGTGCCAGCAGCCAAGGGCTCCGACAGGATTGGTATGGCTACACCTTC
TRBV7-9	few	TRBD1	TRBJ2-7	CASSLLDRGLRYF	TGTGCCAGCAGCTTATTAGACAGGGGGTTGAGGTACTTC
TRBV24-1	NA	TRBD1	TRBJ2-5	CATSDPRTGLGETQYF	TGTGCCACCAGTGATCCGCGGACAGGGCTTGGGGAGACCCAGTACTTC
TRBV11-1	NA	TRBD2	TRBJ2-5	CASSVKLAGFMETQYF	TGTGCCAGCAGCGTTAAACTAGCGGGGTTTATGGAGACCCAGTACTTC
TRBV10-3	NA	TRBD1	TRBJ2-1	CAIGRDRGLYNEQFF	TGTGCCATCGGACGGGACAGGGGGCTCTACAATGAGCAGTTCTTC
TRBV24-1	NA	NA	TRBJ2-7	CATSAGQGLGEQYF	TGTGCCACCAGTGCTGGGCAGGGACTGGGCGAGCAGTACTTC
TRBV11-3	NA	TRBD1	TRBJ2-5	CASSFETGDIQTQYF	TGTGCCAGCAGCTTCGAGACAGGGGACATACAGACCCAGTACTTC
TRBV2	NA	NA	TRBJ1-2	CASRRDKSYGYTF	TGTGCCAGCAGGAGGGACAAATCCTATGGCTACACCTTC
TRBV5-4	NA	NA	TRBJ1-2	CASSLQYYGYTF	TGTGCCAGCAGCCTACAGTACTATGGCTACACCTTC
TRBV5-5	NA	TRBD1	TRBJ2-1	CASSLIQGGAYNEQFF	TGTGCCAGCAGCCTTATACAGGGGGGAGCCTACAATGAGCAGTTCTTC
TRBV7-2	NA	NA	TRBJ1-5	CASSLALGKQPQHF	TGTGCCAGCAGCTTAGCGTTGGGTAAACAGCCCCAGCATTTT
TRBV15	NA	NA	TRBJ1-3	CATSRGDVGNTIYF	TGTGCCACCAGCAGAGGTGACGTTGGAAACACCATATATTTT
TRBV4-1	NA	NA	TRBJ1-1	CASRHRINTEAFF	TGCGCCAGCAGACACAGGATTAACACTGAAGCTTTCTTT